These 30 T cell receptor beta chains were all obtained from the same sample, sequenced in a study of graft-versus-host responses after intestinal transplantation. For these TCRs, the target antigens are not known. Sequencing used immunoSEQ multiplex PCR; TCRdb keeps in-frame clones, though not all of them. Of over 75,000 clones in the sample, approximately 90% were seen once. The sample in question was unstimulated CD4+ T cells sorted from spleen or lymph node cells, obtained before transplant. Receptors were obtained from a human donor who was the organ donor for an intestinal transplant.

The chain has TRBV7-9 and TRBJ1-2, with D possibly matching TRBD1 (6 bases). This CDR3 has 14 amino acids. Trimming cost V 1 base and J 8 bases, with 14 bases left between them. Germline V CDR1 and CDR2: SEHNR, FQNEAQ (reference sequence). As DNA, the CDR3 is TGTGCCAGCAGCTTAGGCCCCCAGGGGCGAGGCTACACCTTC. Translating it yields CASSLGPQGRGYTF.

CDR3 residues: CARSVLSGRVQTGELFF. The CDR3 DNA follows: TGTGCCAGAAGCGTACTTAGCGGGAGGGTTCAGACCGGGGAGCTGTTTTTT. The chain combines TRBV5-3 with TRBJ2-2, with 11 bases lining up with TRBD2. TRBV5-3 is identified as an open reading frame with a role that is uncertain. V was clipped by 4 bases and J by 5 bases; unmatched bases: 10. The CDR3 loop spans 17 amino acids.

This clone was seen just once. The chain couples TRBV5-4 to TRBJ1-1; D ambiguous. The V end was cut by 0 bases, the J end by 1 base, with 7 bases between. Germline assignment: CDR1 SGHNT and CDR2 YYREEE (reference sequence). The CDR3 has 14 amino acids. The CDR3 DNA is TGTGCCAGCAGCTTGGTCCACAAGAACACTGAAGCTTTCTTT. Its protein product is CASSLVHKNTEAFF.

V and J are TRBV19 and TRBJ2-7; 7 bases fit TRBD1. The V gene's germline CDR1 is LNHDA and CDR2 SQIVND (reference sequence). The CDR3 is made up of 14 amino acids. Germline trimming cut 5 bases from V and 2 bases from J; bases unmatched to any gene: 6. The CDR3: CASSHTGVPYEQYF. In DNA, the CDR3 is TGTGCCAGTAGTCATACAGGGGTCCCCTACGAGCAGTACTTC.

This chain links TRBV11-2 with TRBJ1-3; D ambiguous. Trimming took off 3 bases at V and 0 bases at J, with 6 bases between the two ends. The CDR3 covers 14 residues. Germline-derived CDR1 and CDR2 are SGHAT and FQNNGV. CDR3 nucleotides: TGTGCCAGCAGCTTGGGCCCCTCTGGAAACACCATATATTTT. Translation: CASSLGPSGNTIYF.

The V and J genes are TRBV5-1 and TRBJ1-2, with TRBD1 matching over 7 bases. V was clipped by 0 bases and J by 8 bases; unmatched bases: 4. The CDR3 length is 13 residues. Germline CDR1 SGHRS, CDR2 YFSETQ. The CDR3 sequence: CASSLDDRVGYTF. CDR3 DNA sequence: TGCGCCAGCAGCTTGGACGACAGGGTCGGCTACACCTTC.

Notes on this clone: Mismatch with germline at one junction end may stem from a read error. Distinct nucleotide sequences in the sample also encode this CDR3. The rearrangement uses TRBV5-1 and TRBJ1-2; a possible D gene is TRBD1 (6 bases). This CDR3 comprises 14 residues. The germline V gene has CDR1 SGHRS and CDR2 YFSETQ. CDR3 bases: TGCGCCAGCAGCGGGGGGGCGGCTAACTATGGCTATACCTTC. This encodes CASSGGAANYGYTF.

The chain links TRBV5-4 to TRBJ2-7; 14 nucleotides line up with TRBD2. Germline loops: CDR1 SGHNT, CDR2 YYREEE (reference sequence). The CDR3 length is 17 residues. Trimming cost V 1 base and J 2 bases; bases outside gene matches: 5. CDR3 DNA sequence: TGTGCCAGCAGCTTGAGGGGGGGACTAGCGGGGGCCTACGAGCAGTACTTC. It codes for CASSLRGGLAGAYEQYF.

The genes are TRBV10-1 and TRBJ2-5; possibly TRBD1 for D (5 bases). Trimming shortened V by 8 bases and J by 4 bases, and 11 bases separated the two germline ends. Germline CDR1 reads WNHNN; CDR2 reads SYGVQD (reference sequence). The CDR3 has 12 residues. The CDR3 coding sequence is TGCGCCAGCGGAGTGGGGCGAGAGACCCAGTACTTC. The encoded protein is CASGVGRETQYF.

The rearrangement uses TRBV11-2 and TRBJ2-6; D is unresolved. Germline-derived CDR1 and CDR2 are SGHAT and FQNNGV. Trimming stripped 5 bases from V and 0 bases from J, with 8 bases between. The CDR3 totals 15 residues. Here the CDR3 reads CASSPGGSGANVLTF. CDR3 nucleotides: TGTGCCAGCAGCCCCGGCGGCTCTGGGGCCAACGTCCTGACTTTC.

In regard to this clone: Other nucleotide sequences from this sample produce the same CDR3. This sequence joins TRBV5-1 and TRBJ2-3; 11 nucleotides match TRBD2. The CDR3 sequence is 15 residues long. Germline V gene sequence: CDR1 SGHRS, CDR2 YFSETQ. V lost 4 bases and J lost 1; bases outside the gene matches: 2. The CDR3 here is CASSPGLAGTDTQYF. For the CDR3, the DNA is TGCGCCAGCAGCCCGGGACTAGCGGGCACAGATACGCAGTATTTT.

Written as DNA, the CDR3 is TGTGCCAGTAGTAACCCTCAGGCAGGAAGCTATGGCTACACCTTC. Protein: CASSNPQAGSYGYTF. This chain uses TRBV19 with TRBJ1-2; no reliable D call. The ends were cut back, 4 bases at V and 4 bases at J, with 16 bases in the middle. This CDR3 is 15 amino acids long. From germline, CDR1 is LNHDA and CDR2 SQIVND (reference sequence). The full variable domain, rest sourced from reference TRBV19 and TRBJ1-2, is DGGITQSPKYLFRKEGQNVTLSCEQNLNHDAMYWYRQDPGQGLRLIYYSQIVNDFQKGDIAEGYSVSREKKESFPLTVTSAQKNPTAFYLCASSNPQAGSYGYTFGSGTRLTVV.

The genes are TRBV18 and TRBJ2-7, with 9 bases lining up with TRBD1. The V gene end was trimmed by 6 bases and the J gene end by 7 bases; junction bases not matched to a gene: 7. This CDR3 has 13 amino acids. Germline CDR1 reads KGHSH; CDR2 reads LQKENI. CDR3 amino acids: CASSGQGPEEQYF. The CDR3 DNA is TGTGCCAGCTCCGGACAGGGGCCTGAGGAGCAGTACTTC.

This clone has only a few counts. This chain connects TRBV6-5 to TRBJ2-7, with D tentatively TRBD2 (6 bases). Germline values: CDR1 MNHEY, CDR2 SVGAGI. This CDR3 is 13 amino acids long. Trimming pared 6 bases from V and 6 bases from J, leaving 15 bases between. Here the CDR3 DNA reads TGTGCCAGCAGCTTCGGAGGGGCGGGCGAGCAGTACTTC. Amino acid sequence: CASSFGGAGEQYF.

The chain has TRBV6-5 and TRBJ1-6, with TRBD1 identical over 7 bases. This CDR3 has 13 residues. The germline CDR1 and CDR2 sequences are MNHEY and SVGAGI. The junction had 4 bases not matched to a gene; V was cut back by 8 bases and J by 6 bases. CDR3 residues: CASHRDSNSPLHF. For the CDR3, the DNA is TGTGCCAGCCACCGGGACAGTAATTCACCCCTCCACTTT.

The chain has TRBV7-2 and TRBJ2-7; 12 bases are shared with TRBD2. The CDR3 sequence is 16 residues long. The germline V gene has CDR1 SGHTA and CDR2 FQGNSA. V lost 1 base, J lost 2 bases, and 3 bases stayed unmatched. The CDR3 sequence is CASSLGGLAGAYEQYF. CDR3 nucleotides: TGTGCCAGCAGCTTAGGGGGACTAGCGGGTGCCTACGAGCAGTACTTC. Based on the CDR3 plus reference TRBV7-2 and TRBJ2-7, the full variable domain is GAGVSQSPSNKVTEKGKDVELRCDPISGHTALYWYRQSLGQGLEFLIYFQGNSAPDKSGLPSDRFSAERTGGSVSTLTIQRTQQEDSAVYLCASSLGGLAGAYEQYFGPGTRLTVT.

The chain combines TRBV5-1 with TRBJ2-1, with 8 bases fitting TRBD1. Per germline, CDR1 SGHRS and CDR2 YFSETQ. CDR3 size: 15 residues. Trimming cost V 3 bases and J 8 bases; bases outside gene matches: 10. The CDR3: CASSYTVDRGHEQFF. Here the CDR3 DNA reads TGCGCCAGCAGCTACACTGTTGACAGGGGTCATGAGCAGTTCTTC.

The genes are TRBV4-3 and TRBJ1-2; possibly TRBD1 for D (6 bases). Between the trimmed V and J ends, which lost 3 bases and 2 bases, there was a span of 10 bases. Per germline, CDR1 LGHNA and CDR2 YSLEER. The CDR3 totals 14 residues. The CDR3 DNA is TGCGCCAGCAGCCACACGACAGGAAACTATGGCTACACCTTC. It codes for CASSHTTGNYGYTF.

This clone is a singleton in its sample. The V and J genes are TRBV2 and TRBJ1-1; D might be TRBD1 (5 bases). The CDR3 contains 14 residues. Germline V gene sequence: CDR1 SNHLY, CDR2 FYNNEI. V lost 8 bases and J 2 bases, leaving 15 bases between the germline ends. CDR3 DNA sequence: TGTGCCAGCTCAAGGGTTCAGGGAAACACTGAAGCTTTCTTT. Amino acid sequence: CASSRVQGNTEAFF. The full variable domain, rest sourced from reference TRBV2 and TRBJ1-1, is EPEVTQTPSHQVTQMGQEVILRCVPISNHLYFYWYRQILGQKVEFLVSFYNNEISEKSEIFDDQFSVERPDGSNFTLKIRSTKLEDSAMYFCASSRVQGNTEAFFGQGTRLTVV.

This chain links TRBV11-3 with TRBJ2-2; 9 positions agree with TRBD2. The germline V gene has CDR1 SGHNT and CDR2 YENEEA. The CDR3 is 15 residues long. V lost 2 bases, J lost 5 bases, and 3 bases stayed unmatched. CDR3 residues: CASSLLAGSTGELFF. The DNA for the CDR3 is TGTGCCAGCAGCTTACTAGCGGGATCTACCGGGGAGCTGTTTTTT.

The CDR3 region has the DNA TGTGCCAGCGGCGGACAGTTTTATGGCTACACCTTC. Residues: CASGGQFYGYTF. The chain employs TRBV11-1 and TRBJ1-2, with D possibly being TRBD1 (6 bases). The V gene's germline CDR1 is SGHAT and CDR2 FQDESV (reference sequence). V gave up 8 bases and J gave up 5 bases, with 12 bases separating them. CDR3 length: 12 amino acids.

The gene calls are TRBV5-4 and TRBJ2-7, with 11 bases that match TRBD1. J lost 7 bases, V lost 5 bases, and 8 bases had no gene match. The CDR3 is 14 amino acids. Germline V gene sequence: CDR1 SGHNT, CDR2 YYREEE (reference sequence). The CDR3 protein is CASRRDRGSEEQYF. DNA for the CDR3: TGTGCCAGCAGAAGGGACAGGGGGTCGGAGGAGCAGTACTTC.

V and J are TRBV6-1 and TRBJ2-2, with 7 bases fitting TRBD1. V lost 8 bases and J lost 6; bases outside the gene matches: 6. CDR3 length: 13 amino acids. The germline CDR1 and CDR2 sequences are MNHNS and SASEGT. CDR3 nucleotide sequence: TGTGCCAGCCCGGGACAGCGATCCGGGGAGCTGTTTTTT. It encodes CASPGQRSGELFF.

This chain joins TRBV7-6 and TRBJ2-5, with 7 bases matching TRBD2. This CDR3 has 16 residues. The V segment lost 0 bases and the J segment 7 bases; nucleotides outside the gene matches: 11. Germline V gene lookup returns CDR1 SGHVS and CDR2 FNYEAQ. CDR3 loop: CASSLAYSGEGRTQYF. In nucleotides, the CDR3 is TGTGCCAGCAGCTTAGCATATTCGGGGGAGGGAAGGACCCAGTACTTC.

This clone came up a few times. CDR3 protein: CASRGEQLYNEQFF. In DNA, the CDR3 is TGTGCCAGCAGAGGGGAACAGCTCTACAATGAGCAGTTCTTC. The chain employs TRBV6-5 and TRBJ2-1, with D maybe TRBD1 (5 bases). This CDR3 spans 14 amino acids. Per the germline V gene, CDR1 is MNHEY and CDR2 is SVGAGI. The V and J ends lost 6 bases and 3 bases respectively, with 12 bases between them.

The chain combines TRBV6-1 with TRBJ2-7, with 10 bases that match TRBD1. V shed 5 bases and J 3 bases; nucleotides not matched to a gene: 1. The CDR3 is made up of 13 amino acids. CDR1 MNHNS and CDR2 SASEGT come from the germline V gene. CDR3: CASSWTGGYEQYF. The DNA for the CDR3 is TGTGCCAGCAGTTGGACAGGGGGCTACGAGCAGTACTTC.

The chain couples TRBV27 to TRBJ1-2; 7 bases are shared with TRBD1. Losses at the gene ends were 7 bases for V and 5 bases for J; bases not matched to a gene: 16. Germline CDR1 and CDR2: MNHEY and SMNVEV (reference sequence). This CDR3 contains 16 residues. This CDR3 is CASNTKGALRVYGYTF. The DNA for the CDR3 is TGTGCCAGCAACACAAAGGGGGCACTAAGGGTTTATGGCTACACCTTC.

The rearrangement links TRBV2 to TRBJ2-7; possible D gene TRBD2, 5 bases. Per germline, CDR1 SNHLY and CDR2 FYNNEI. V was trimmed by 5 bases and J by 2 bases, leaving 16 bases between them. This CDR3 has 15 residues. The CDR3, as DNA: TGTGCCAGCAGTCCCGGACTTACAAAAGCCTACGAGCAGTACTTC. It encodes CASSPGLTKAYEQYF.

V gene TRBV6-6 combines with J gene TRBJ2-1; D might be TRBD2 (6 bases). The CDR3 has 16 amino acids. Trimming shortened V by 5 bases and J by 0 bases, and 14 bases separated the two germline ends. Germline values: CDR1 MNHNY, CDR2 SVGAGI (reference sequence). The DNA for the CDR3 is TGTGCCAGCAGTAGAACGACTAGAGGCTCCTACAATGAGCAGTTCTTC. Its protein is CASSRTTRGSYNEQFF.

This chain uses TRBV19 with TRBJ2-3; 8 bases are shared with TRBD2. The CDR3 covers 16 residues. The trim removed 3 bases at V and 1 base at J, leaving 6 bases unmatched. CDR1 is LNHDA, CDR2 SQIVND, per germline (reference sequence). The CDR3 region is CASSIQRERGTDTQYF. The CDR3 region has the DNA TGTGCCAGTAGTATCCAGCGGGAGAGGGGCACAGATACGCAGTATTTT.